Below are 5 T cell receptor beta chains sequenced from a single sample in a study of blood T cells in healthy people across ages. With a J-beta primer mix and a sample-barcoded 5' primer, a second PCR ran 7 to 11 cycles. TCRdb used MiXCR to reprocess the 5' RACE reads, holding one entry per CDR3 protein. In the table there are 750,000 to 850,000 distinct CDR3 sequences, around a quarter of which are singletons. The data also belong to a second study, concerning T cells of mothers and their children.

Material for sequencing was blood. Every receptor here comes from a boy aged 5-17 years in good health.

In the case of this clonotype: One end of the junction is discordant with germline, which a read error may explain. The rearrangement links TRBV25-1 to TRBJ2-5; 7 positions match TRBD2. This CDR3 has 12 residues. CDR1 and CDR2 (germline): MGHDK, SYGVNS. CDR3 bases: TGTGCCTGCAGTTGGGAGGGAGAGACCCAGTACTTC. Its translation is CACSWEGETQYF.

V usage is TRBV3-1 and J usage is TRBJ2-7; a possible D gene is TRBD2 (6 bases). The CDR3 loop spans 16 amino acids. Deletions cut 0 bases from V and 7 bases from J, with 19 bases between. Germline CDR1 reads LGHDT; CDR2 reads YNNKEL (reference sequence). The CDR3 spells CASSQEPTLSGLEQYF. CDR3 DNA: TGTGCCAGCAGCCAAGAACCCACCTTGAGCGGGCTGGAGCAGTACTTC.

The CDR3 DNA follows: TGCGCCAGCAGCTTACAGGGAATTACAGATACGCAGTATTTT. Translation gives CASSLQGITDTQYF. The chain carries TRBV5-1 and TRBJ2-3; D is perhaps TRBD1 (6 bases). This CDR3 has 14 residues. Trimming removed 2 bases at V and 3 bases at J, with 10 bases between. Germline assignment: CDR1 SGHRS and CDR2 YFSETQ.

The CDR3 reads CASSLMAGLGTEAFF. The CDR3 region has the DNA TGTGCCAGCAGCTTAATGGCAGGGCTGGGCACTGAAGCTTTCTTT. This rearrangement joins TRBV7-3 to TRBJ1-1; D might be TRBD1 (5 bases). The CDR3 runs to 15 residues. Trimming stripped 1 base from V and 4 bases from J, with 13 bases between. Germline V gene data show CDR1 as SGHTA and CDR2 as FQGTGA.

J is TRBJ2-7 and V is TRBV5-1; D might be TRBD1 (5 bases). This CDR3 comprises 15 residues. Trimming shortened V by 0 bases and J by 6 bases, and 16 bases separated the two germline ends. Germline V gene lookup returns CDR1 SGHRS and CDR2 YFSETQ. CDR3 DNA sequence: TGCGCCAGCAGCTTGGCGTGGCAGGGCCTCACCGAGCAGTACTTC. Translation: CASSLAWQGLTEQYF.